These T cell receptor beta chains were read from a single sample in a study of blood T cell repertoires in COVID-19. The method was immunoSEQ multiplex PCR; TCRdb's version includes in-frame clones alone and lacks a portion of them. The sample holds 200,000 to 300,000 clones, approximately 89% seen once. The source material was peripheral blood. The receptor set was obtained from a woman between 50 and 59 years old with acute or convalescent COVID-19. Each CDR3 is given with its conserved first and last residue. The order of the fields is V gene, J gene, D gene, clone size, CDR3 protein, CDR3 DNA. A D gene is named only where the DNA matches it firmly. Only some rows state a clone size, as once, few, many or a class for expanded clones.

v_gene: TRBV5-1
j_gene: TRBJ2-5
d_gene: TRBD2
abundance: .
CDR3aa: CASSLFSGRNAQYF
CDR3nt: TGCGCCAGCAGCTTGTTTAGCGGGAGAAACGCCCAGTACTTC

v_gene: TRBV7-3
j_gene: TRBJ2-2
d_gene: TRBD2
abundance: .
CDR3aa: CASSLRGDGLASNTGELFF
CDR3nt: TGTGCCAGCAGCTTAAGGGGCGATGGACTAGCGTCGAACACCGGGGAGCTGTTTTTT

v_gene: TRBV30
j_gene: TRBJ2-2
d_gene: TRBD1
abundance: .
CDR3aa: CAWSLGQPTGELFF
CDR3nt: TGTGCCTGGAGCCTGGGACAGCCCACCGGGGAGCTGTTTTTT

v_gene: TRBV6-1
j_gene: TRBJ2-2
d_gene: .
abundance: .
CDR3aa: CASSEPGFTAGELFF
CDR3nt: TGTGCCAGCAGTGAACCGGGATTCACGGCCGGGGAGCTGTTTTTT

v_gene: TRBV5-4
j_gene: TRBJ2-2
d_gene: .
abundance: .
CDR3aa: CASSLETRSGELFF
CDR3nt: TGTGCCAGCAGCTTGGAGACTAGATCCGGGGAGCTGTTTTTT

v_gene: TRBV5-1
j_gene: TRBJ2-7
d_gene: TRBD2
abundance: once
CDR3aa: CASSLTSARGYEQYF
CDR3nt: TGCGCCAGCAGCTTAACTAGCGCCCGGGGGTACGAGCAGTACTTC

v_gene: TRBV19
j_gene: TRBJ1-1
d_gene: .
abundance: .
CDR3aa: CASSIRDTEAFF
CDR3nt: TGTGCCAGTAGTATCCGGGACACTGAAGCTTTCTTT

v_gene: TRBV29-1
j_gene: TRBJ1-3
d_gene: TRBD1
abundance: .
CDR3aa: CSVLDRASTIYF
CDR3nt: TGCAGCGTCCTGGACAGGGCATCCACCATATATTTT

v_gene: TRBV19
j_gene: TRBJ2-3
d_gene: .
abundance: .
CDR3aa: CASSRLAGVTDTQYF
CDR3nt: TGTGCCAGTAGTCGCCTAGCAGGGGTGACAGATACGCAGTATTTT

v_gene: TRBV10-3
j_gene: TRBJ2-7
d_gene: .
abundance: .
CDR3aa: CAISDRNEEGSNYEQYF
CDR3nt: TGTGCCATCAGTGACCGAAATGAGGAGGGGTCGAACTACGAGCAGTACTTC

v_gene: TRBV3-1/TRBV3-2
j_gene: TRBJ1-2
d_gene: TRBD1
abundance: .
CDR3aa: CASSTNRDRGRNGYTF
CDR3nt: TGTGCCAGCAGCACAAACCGGGACAGGGGTAGGAATGGCTACACCTTC

v_gene: TRBV7-9
j_gene: TRBJ1-5
d_gene: TRBD1
abundance: .
CDR3aa: CASSPGTGVIGGDQPQHF
CDR3nt: TGTGCCAGCAGCCCCGGGACAGGGGTTATTGGCGGCGATCAGCCCCAGCATTTT

v_gene: TRBV7-8
j_gene: TRBJ2-3
d_gene: .
abundance: .
CDR3aa: CASSLHFVRTDTQYF
CDR3nt: TGTGCCAGCAGCTTACATTTTGTGAGGACAGATACGCAGTATTTT

v_gene: TRBV5-6
j_gene: TRBJ1-6
d_gene: .
abundance: .
CDR3aa: CASSSVAYNSPLHF
CDR3nt: TGTGCCAGCAGCTCTGTGGCTTATAATTCACCCCTCCACTTT

v_gene: TRBV5-6
j_gene: TRBJ2-2
d_gene: TRBD2
abundance: once
CDR3aa: CASSFLLGGTGELFF
CDR3nt: TGTGCCAGCAGCTTTCTGCTCGGGGGGACCGGGGAGCTGTTTTTT

v_gene: TRBV10-2
j_gene: TRBJ1-1
d_gene: .
abundance: .
CDR3aa: CASKQNMDTEAFF
CDR3nt: TGCGCCAGCAAACAGAACATGGATACTGAAGCTTTCTTT

v_gene: TRBV27
j_gene: TRBJ1-4
d_gene: .
abundance: once
CDR3aa: CASSLSRQAAGEKLFF
CDR3nt: TGTGCCAGCAGTTTATCTAGGCAGGCCGCAGGTGAAAAACTGTTTTTT

v_gene: TRBV9
j_gene: TRBJ2-7
d_gene: TRBD2
abundance: few
CDR3aa: CASSPRTSGASYEQYF
CDR3nt: TGTGCCAGCAGCCCTCGGACTAGCGGGGCCTCCTACGAGCAGTACTTC

v_gene: TRBV10-3
j_gene: TRBJ2-7
d_gene: TRBD2
abundance: .
CDR3aa: CAISDRGRGPYEQYF
CDR3nt: TGTGCCATCAGTGATCGCGGGAGGGGCCCCTACGAGCAGTACTTC

v_gene: TRBV18
j_gene: TRBJ2-1
d_gene: .
abundance: .
CDR3aa: CASSPPLPGTYNEQFF
CDR3nt: TGTGCCAGCTCACCACCTCTTCCAGGGACCTACAATGAGCAGTTCTTC

v_gene: TRBV28
j_gene: TRBJ1-1
d_gene: TRBD1
abundance: .
CDR3aa: CASSYRGQRGTEAFF
CDR3nt: TGTGCCAGCAGTTACAGGGGGCAAAGAGGCACTGAAGCTTTCTTT

v_gene: TRBV28
j_gene: TRBJ1-1
d_gene: .
abundance: .
CDR3aa: CASSLLSGKGRMNTEAFF
CDR3nt: TGTGCCAGCAGTTTATTGTCCGGCAAGGGGAGGATGAACACTGAAGCTTTCTTT

v_gene: TRBV28
j_gene: TRBJ2-5
d_gene: .
abundance: .
CDR3aa: CASSFRTRRKETQYF
CDR3nt: TGTGCCAGCAGCTTCCGCACTAGAAGGAAAGAGACCCAGTACTTC

v_gene: TRBV18
j_gene: TRBJ2-1
d_gene: TRBD2
abundance: .
CDR3aa: CASSPQLAENEQFF
CDR3nt: TGTGCCAGCTCACCACAGCTAGCGGAAAATGAGCAGTTCTTC

v_gene: TRBV19
j_gene: TRBJ1-1
d_gene: .
abundance: .
CDR3aa: CASSSTGRGEAFF
CDR3nt: TGTGCCAGTAGTTCTACAGGGAGGGGTGAAGCTTTCTTT

v_gene: TRBV24-1
j_gene: TRBJ2-1
d_gene: TRBD2
abundance: .
CDR3aa: CATSDLASGSPTYNEQFF
CDR3nt: TGTGCCACCAGTGATTTGGCTAGCGGGAGTCCCACCTACAATGAGCAGTTCTTC

v_gene: TRBV2
j_gene: TRBJ2-7
d_gene: .
abundance: once
CDR3aa: CASSTAYSIYEQYF
CDR3nt: TGTGCCAGCAGTACCGCTTACTCGATCTACGAGCAGTACTTC

v_gene: TRBV18
j_gene: TRBJ2-1
d_gene: .
abundance: .
CDR3aa: CASSRTPLAASYNEQFF
CDR3nt: TGTGCCAGCTCACGAACACCATTAGCGGCCTCCTACAATGAGCAGTTCTTC

v_gene: TRBV6-6
j_gene: TRBJ2-7
d_gene: .
abundance: .
CDR3aa: CASGNFAGPLVREQYF
CDR3nt: TGTGCCAGCGGCAACTTTGCGGGACCTTTAGTCCGTGAGCAGTACTTC

v_gene: TRBV13
j_gene: TRBJ1-5
d_gene: TRBD1
abundance: .
CDR3aa: CASSATGGGNQPQHF
CDR3nt: TGTGCCAGCAGCGCAACAGGGGGCGGCAATCAGCCCCAGCATTTT

v_gene: TRBV7-6
j_gene: TRBJ2-1
d_gene: TRBD2
abundance: .
CDR3aa: CASSLVLAGADEQFF
CDR3nt: TGTGCCAGCAGCTTAGTCCTAGCGGGAGCAGATGAGCAGTTCTTC

v_gene: TRBV10-3
j_gene: TRBJ1-6
d_gene: TRBD1
abundance: .
CDR3aa: CAISPGQGSRPLHF
CDR3nt: TGTGCCATCAGCCCGGGACAGGGTAGTCGACCCCTCCACTTT

v_gene: TRBV15
j_gene: TRBJ2-7
d_gene: .
abundance: .
CDR3aa: CATSSHREFSYEQYF
CDR3nt: TGTGCCACCAGCTCCCACAGGGAATTTAGCTACGAGCAGTACTTC

v_gene: TRBV7-2
j_gene: TRBJ2-5
d_gene: .
abundance: .
CDR3aa: CASSLARWTTLIGETQYF
CDR3nt: TGTGCCAGCAGCTTAGCGCGCTGGACTACCTTGATCGGGGAGACCCAGTACTTC

v_gene: TRBV15
j_gene: TRBJ2-7
d_gene: .
abundance: .
CDR3aa: CATSRQGRYEQYF
CDR3nt: TGTGCCACCAGCAGACAGGGAAGGTACGAGCAGTACTTC

v_gene: TRBV7-9
j_gene: TRBJ1-1
d_gene: .
abundance: .
CDR3aa: CASSLDSSNTEAFF
CDR3nt: TGTGCCAGCAGCTTAGACAGCTCGAACACTGAAGCTTTCTTT

v_gene: TRBV5-1
j_gene: TRBJ2-1
d_gene: .
abundance: .
CDR3aa: CASSLESSYNEQFF
CDR3nt: TGCGCCAGCAGCTTGGAGAGTTCCTACAATGAGCAGTTCTTC